Listed below are T cell receptor beta chains from one sample, sequenced in a study of blood T cell repertoires in COVID-19. TCRdb keeps only in-frame clones here, not all; method: immunoSEQ multiplex PCR. The sample lists about 260,000 clones, about 85% occurring once. The sample was peripheral blood. These receptors all come from a man aged 55 to 69 with acute or convalescent COVID-19. The CDR3 runs from the conserved cysteine through the conserved F or W. Fields, in order: V gene, D gene, J gene, clone size, CDR3 protein, CDR3 DNA. D genes are given only for firm matches. The size of a clone is reported for some rows only, either as once, few or many, or as a class for expanded clones.

TRBV7-9	-	TRBJ1-2	-	CASSSGQASFYGYTF	TGTGCCAGCAGCTCTGGGCAGGCTTCCTTCTATGGCTACACCTTC
TRBV28	-	TRBJ2-3	-	CASSFNEVRLYF	TGTGCCAGCAGTTTCAACGAGGTTCGGTTGTATTTT
TRBV29-1	-	TRBJ2-5	-	CSAGQTQETQYF	TGCAGCGCCGGACAGACTCAAGAGACCCAGTACTTC
TRBV21-1	-	TRBJ2-3	-	CASSKAQAGLEYF	TGTGCCAGCAGCAAAGCTCAAGCAGGGTTGGAGTATTTT
TRBV2	-	TRBJ1-5	-	CASSGGLEGNQPQHF	TGTGCCAGCAGTGGGGGGCTCGAGGGCAATCAGCCCCAGCATTTT
TRBV25-1	TRBD1	TRBJ2-2	-	CASRRDRGTVGELFF	TGTGCCAGCAGGCGAGACAGGGGCACGGTCGGGGAGCTGTTTTTT
TRBV10-1	TRBD1	TRBJ2-1	-	CASSPGGTGINEQFF	TGCGCCAGCAGCCCTGGAGGGACAGGTATTAATGAGCAGTTCTTC
TRBV27	-	TRBJ2-2	once	CASSLTGRGSGELFF	TGTGCCAGCAGTTTAACAGGGAGGGGGTCCGGGGAGCTGTTTTTT
TRBV28	TRBD2	TRBJ2-1	-	CASTLAGVYNEQFF	TGTGCCAGCACTCTAGCGGGGGTCTACAATGAGCAGTTCTTC
TRBV6-5	TRBD2	TRBJ2-1	-	CASKYGTSGGYEQFF	TGTGCCAGCAAATACGGGACTAGCGGGGGTTATGAGCAGTTCTTC
TRBV30	-	TRBJ2-7	-	CAWSGRDSSWSYEQYF	TGTGCCTGGAGTGGGCGGGACTCTAGCTGGTCCTACGAGCAGTACTTC
TRBV5-4	TRBD1	TRBJ1-1	-	CASTIQGMNTEAFF	TGTGCCAGCACCATACAGGGGATGAACACTGAAGCTTTCTTT
TRBV7-3	-	TRBJ1-1	-	CASSSVPNTEAFF	TGTGCCAGCAGCTCCGTCCCGAACACTGAAGCTTTCTTT
TRBV24-1	-	TRBJ1-6	-	CATSGGGGPYNNSPLHF	TGTGCCACCAGTGGGGGCGGGGGGCCGTACAATAATTCACCCCTCCACTTT
TRBV18	-	TRBJ2-7	-	CASSPPGQGETEQYF	TGTGCCAGCTCACCACCAGGTCAAGGGGAAACCGAGCAGTACTTC
TRBV14	TRBD1	TRBJ1-5	-	CASSQITGTGPHPQHF	TGTGCCAGCAGCCAGATAACCGGGACAGGTCCTCATCCCCAGCATTTT
TRBV10-3	-	TRBJ2-7	-	CATQDSSSSYEQYF	TGTGCCACTCAGGACAGTTCGAGCTCCTACGAGCAGTACTTC